These T cell receptor beta chains were read from a single sample in a study of OX40 agonist ivuxolimab in advanced cancers. TCRdb's table, derived via immunoSEQ multiplex PCR, lists solely in-frame clones and lacks some. The sample consists of about 98,000 clones, roughly nine tenths of them appearing once. Sequences were derived from CD4+ or CD8+ T cells sorted from blood, sampled in a trial of the OX40 agonist ivuxolimab. The source of these receptors is an adult with an advanced solid tumor such as melanoma, head and neck, liver or kidney cancer. Both conserved end residues are part of each CDR3. Clone size appears in some rows only: once, few, many, or a class for an expanded clone.

TRBV5-6,NA,TRBJ1-2,CASRRTGGGYGYTF
TRBV5-1,NA,TRBJ1-5,CASSLEGGEGQPQHF
TRBV7-9,NA,TRBJ1-2,CASSPLEVAYGYTF
TRBV7-9,NA,TRBJ2-1,CASSPLADSYNEQFF
TRBV5-4,NA,TRBJ2-1,CASSLSGGRGPYNEQFF
TRBV6-6,NA,TRBJ1-1,CASSLKDGTEAFF
TRBV10-3,NA,TRBJ2-1,CAIGQGEQFF
TRBV7-2,NA,TRBJ1-4,CASSPGQATNEKLFF
TRBV18,NA,TRBJ1-1,CASSPLRETEAFF
TRBV9,NA,TRBJ1-5,CASSRGPQGSNQPQHF
TRBV30,NA,TRBJ1-5,CAWRGQGGPQHF
TRBV6-5,NA,TRBJ2-2,CASRQGNTGELFF
TRBV6-1,NA,TRBJ1-1,CASSISGTEAFF
TRBV29-1,NA,TRBJ1-1,CSASPNQVNTEAFF
TRBV4-2,NA,TRBJ2-1,CASSQGPSDLLVNEQFF
TRBV18,NA,TRBJ2-7,CASTQSPGTEGREQYF
TRBV7-2,NA,TRBJ1-2,CASSYDGGYGYTF
TRBV4-3,once,TRBJ2-3,CASSQGLGSTDTQYF
TRBV2,once,TRBJ1-1,CASRNFLQTGGSNTEAFF
TRBV6-5,NA,TRBJ1-1,CASTDWGGPAFF
TRBV5-1,NA,TRBJ2-6,CASSAGTVTFGANVLTF
TRBV6-5,NA,TRBJ2-5,CASRLTSGYQETQYF
TRBV19,NA,TRBJ1-5,CASNKARDQPQHF
TRBV28,NA,TRBJ2-4,CASRKGTKNIQYF
TRBV4-3,NA,TRBJ2-5,CASSQDGSGETQYF
TRBV18,NA,TRBJ2-3,CASSSQAAGDTQYF
TRBV11-2,NA,TRBJ1-3,CASRKAQTSGNTIYF
TRBV7-2,NA,TRBJ2-1,CASSALGLGNEQFF
TRBV27,NA,TRBJ1-5,CASSPDRGLLSQPQHF
TRBV7-2,NA,TRBJ2-1,CASSPQWTSGRVNNEQFF